The clone carrying this TCR beta chain came up a few times. Its antigen is as yet unknown. The sample comes from a study of beta chain features in type 1 diabetes. Broader study findings: Type 1 diabetes patients showed a moderate but significant shortening of TCRB CDR3s in all four CD4+ subsets.

Reverse transcribing all isolated RNA meant expressed TCRB transcripts were sequenced. Libraries were prepared by immunoSEQ multiplex PCR; TCRdb keeps only in-frame clonotypes and omits some of them. Of 330,000 or so clones listed, roughly 12% were seen once; the top ten hold 0.0095% to 0.011%. Looked up from germline, CDR1 is MDHEN and CDR2 is SYDVKM. The V gene lost 4 bases and the J gene lost 2 bases, with 9 bases spanning the gap. The CDR3 spans 14 residues. V usage is TRBV28 and J usage is TRBJ2-1; D gene unclear. The sample comprised naive CD4+ T cells from blood. This sequence was found in a woman aged 18 to 35 with type 1 diabetes. As DNA, the CDR3 is TGTGCCAGCAGTTCAACCGAGCCCTACAATGAGCAGTTCTTC. This translates into CASSSTEPYNEQFF.